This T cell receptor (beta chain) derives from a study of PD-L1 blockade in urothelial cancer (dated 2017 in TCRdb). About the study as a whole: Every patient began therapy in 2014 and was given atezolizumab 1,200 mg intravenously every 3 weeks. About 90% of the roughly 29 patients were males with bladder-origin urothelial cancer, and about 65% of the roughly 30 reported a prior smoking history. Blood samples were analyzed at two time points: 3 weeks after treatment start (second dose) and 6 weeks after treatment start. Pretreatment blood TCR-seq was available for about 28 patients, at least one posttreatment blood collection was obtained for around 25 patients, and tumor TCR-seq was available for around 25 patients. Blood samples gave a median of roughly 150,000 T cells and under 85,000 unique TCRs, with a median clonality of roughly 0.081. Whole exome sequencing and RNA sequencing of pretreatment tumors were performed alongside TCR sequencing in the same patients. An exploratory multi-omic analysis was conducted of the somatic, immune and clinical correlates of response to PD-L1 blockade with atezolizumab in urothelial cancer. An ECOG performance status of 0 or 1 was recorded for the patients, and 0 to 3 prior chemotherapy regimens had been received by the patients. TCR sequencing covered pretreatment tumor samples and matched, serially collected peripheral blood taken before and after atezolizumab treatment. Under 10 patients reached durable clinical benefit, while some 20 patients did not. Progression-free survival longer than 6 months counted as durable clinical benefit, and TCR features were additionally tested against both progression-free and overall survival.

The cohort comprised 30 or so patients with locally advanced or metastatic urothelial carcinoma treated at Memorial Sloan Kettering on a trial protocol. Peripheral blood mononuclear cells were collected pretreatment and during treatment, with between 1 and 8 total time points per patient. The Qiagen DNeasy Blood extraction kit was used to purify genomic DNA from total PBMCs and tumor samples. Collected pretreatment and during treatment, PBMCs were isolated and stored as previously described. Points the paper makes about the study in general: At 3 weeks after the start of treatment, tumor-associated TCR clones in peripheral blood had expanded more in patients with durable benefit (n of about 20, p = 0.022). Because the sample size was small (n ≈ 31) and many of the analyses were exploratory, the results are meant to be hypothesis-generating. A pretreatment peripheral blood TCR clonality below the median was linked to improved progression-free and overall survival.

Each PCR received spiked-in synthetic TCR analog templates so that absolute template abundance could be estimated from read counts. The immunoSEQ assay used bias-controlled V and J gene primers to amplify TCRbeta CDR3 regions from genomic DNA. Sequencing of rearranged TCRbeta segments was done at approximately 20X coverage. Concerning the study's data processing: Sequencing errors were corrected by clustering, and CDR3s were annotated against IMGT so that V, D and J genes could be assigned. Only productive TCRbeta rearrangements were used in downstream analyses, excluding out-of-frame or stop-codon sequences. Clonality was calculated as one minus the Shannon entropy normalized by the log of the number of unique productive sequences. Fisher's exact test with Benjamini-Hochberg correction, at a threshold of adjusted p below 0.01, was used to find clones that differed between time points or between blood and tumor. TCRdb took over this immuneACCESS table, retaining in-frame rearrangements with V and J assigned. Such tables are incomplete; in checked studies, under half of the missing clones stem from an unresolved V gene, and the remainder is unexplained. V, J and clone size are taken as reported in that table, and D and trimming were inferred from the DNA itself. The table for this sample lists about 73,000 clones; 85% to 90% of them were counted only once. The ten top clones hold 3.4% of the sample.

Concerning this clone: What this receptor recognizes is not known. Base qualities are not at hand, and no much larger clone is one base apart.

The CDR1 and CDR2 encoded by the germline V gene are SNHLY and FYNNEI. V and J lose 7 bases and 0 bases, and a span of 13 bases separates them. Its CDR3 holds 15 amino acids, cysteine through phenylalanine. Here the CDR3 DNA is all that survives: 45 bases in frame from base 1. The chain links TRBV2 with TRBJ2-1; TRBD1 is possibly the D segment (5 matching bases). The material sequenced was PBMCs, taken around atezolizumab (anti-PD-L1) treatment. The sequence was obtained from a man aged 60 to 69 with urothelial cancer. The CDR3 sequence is CASIRQSASYNEQFF. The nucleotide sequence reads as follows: TGTGCCAGCATCAGACAGTCCGCCTCCTACAATGAGCAGTTCTTC. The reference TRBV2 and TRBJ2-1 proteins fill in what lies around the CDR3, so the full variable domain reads EPEVTQTPSHQVTQMGQEVILRCVPISNHLYFYWYRQILGQKVEFLVSFYNNEISEKSEIFDDQFSVERPDGSNFTLKIRSTKLEDSAMYFCASIRQSASYNEQFFGPGTRLTVL.